The text below deals with one T cell receptor (beta chain). The clone's antigen remains unknown. Base qualities are missing; no much larger clone stands one base away. In total, 630 or so healthy bone marrow donors made up the cohort. Cohort members were all nominally healthy when sampled, although unrecorded immune exposures were likely present. The donor tested CMV seronegative, placing the donor among the roughly 400 seronegative members of the cohort. Each donor provided a peripheral blood sample, and peripheral blood mononuclear cells were used for TCR beta sequencing. The Qiagen DNeasy Blood Extraction Kit was used to extract genomic DNA from the blood cell samples. Libraries came from the immunoSEQ multiplex PCR assay. The multiplex PCR relied on a mix of 60 forward primers for TCR Vbeta segments and 13 reverse primers for TCR Jbeta segments. The CDR3 region of rearranged TCR beta genes was amplified from genomic DNA by a multiplex PCR assay. The Illumina HiSeq System was used to sequence the amplified TCR beta libraries as 87-base-pair reads. Under the source paper's analysis protocol: A later analysis tallied around 87 million unique TCR beta chains across the 666 repertoires, and some 12 million of those chains were shared by two or more donors. To remove PCR and sequencing errors, raw reads were error-corrected and collapsed into unique sequences using a nearest-neighbor algorithm that merged closely related sequences. To assign V, D and J gene segments, CDR3 sequences were aligned to IMGT reference sequences. For a sequence to be retained, at least a six-nucleotide match to both a V gene segment and a J gene segment was required. A rearrangement counted as productive if the CDR3 had no stop codons and remained in frame with V and J, and every other rearrangement counted as non-productive. CDR3 was defined according to IMGT convention as the region running from the second conserved V-encoded cysteine to the conserved J-encoded phenylalanine. Sequences without an unambiguous match to a single V gene segment were excluded from the earlier analysis of over 500 of the donors. In an earlier analysis of approximately 610 of the donors, V segments were called functional above 56.7% productive rearrangements and were called segregating when the between-donor standard deviation exceeded 5%. A statistical classification framework was built for diagnosing cytomegalovirus status from the catalog of TCR beta chain sequences. A later analysis assigned V and J genes by comparing TCR nucleotide sequences with IMGT/GENE-DB human TR gene sequences. The TCRdist pipeline was used in a later analysis to assign CDR3 sequences and most-parsimonious VDJ recombination scenarios. In a later analysis, every TCR beta chain was defined by the combination of its CDR3 amino acid sequence and its V-gene family, and reads without a unique V-gene family were dropped. A later analysis removed several hundred highly shared, low-generation-probability nucleotide sequences to deal with suspected cross-contamination and a sequencing artifact. For each public chain, a later analysis derived a clonal expansion index from normalized ranks of inferred template counts within each repertoire. A later analysis computed generation probabilities with a VDJ recombination model fitted to out-of-frame rearrangements, and checked the results against IGoR. In a later analysis, TCR-TCR, TCR-HLA and TCR-CMV co-occurrence was scored with hypergeometric tests, and a repertoire-size bias correction was applied to TCR pairs. False discovery rates were estimated in a later analysis by permuting HLA or CMV assignments 20 times. A later analysis grouped co-occurring TCRs with DBSCAN, adding TCRdist sequence similarity when clustering within HLA-allele-positive subsets. Repertoires with fewer than 30,000 or more than 120,000 public chains, plus five repertoires with anomalous nucleotide sharing, were excluded from co-occurrence clustering. Here the immuneACCESS table is served through TCRdb, limited to in-frame sequences with V and J called. Missing clones are a known gap in these copies; in checked studies unresolved V genes cover under half, and the rest lacks a known reason. The V and J calls and clone size were taken over from that table, and D and trimming were inferred from the DNA. This sample comprises 90,000 to 110,000 clones, 65% to 80% of them detected only once. The ten largest clones represent approximately 5.1% of the sample.

These data belong to a study of cytomegalovirus exposure and HLA in healthy donors (dated by TCRdb to the late 2010s). Regarding the complete study: An earlier analysis of fewer than 750 of the donors reported under 300 Gb of sequence data and 100 million to 120 million unique TCR beta sequences obtained from about 179 million T cells. An early release covering around 630 HLA-typed donors comprised about 320 gigabases of sequencing data and 85 million to 100 million unique TCR sequences. Of the roughly 420 genotyped donors, approximately 81% were placed in the genetic ancestry cluster associated with self-reported Caucasian donors. The study was designed to test whether signatures of past pathogen exposure could be identified by cataloging public T cell receptors. The T cell repertoires of about 700 subjects were profiled by immunosequencing and related to cytomegalovirus serostatus. A separate validation cohort of 90 to 150 different subjects was used in addition to the roughly 700-subject first cohort. To predict cytomegalovirus infection status, the study brought together high-throughput TCR immunosequencing, statistical association of individual TCRs with disease status, and machine learning. To study patterns of TCR occurrence, a later analysis re-analyzed previously published TCR beta repertoires from 650 to 750 donors and added high-resolution HLA genotyping. Rather than drawing on any new phenotypic data, the later analysis identified candidate immune exposures from TCR beta sequences and the way those sequences occurred across donors. An earlier analysis of 500 to 650 of the donors applied high-throughput TCR beta sequencing to assess whether each TCR beta V gene segment acted as functional or pseudogenic. Donor age, sex, ethnicity and CMV serostatus were compiled alongside the repertoire data. A later genetic analysis took genome-wide SNP genotypes for about 65% of the roughly 670 donors and used that subset as a discovery cohort. Every repertoire in the discovery cohort had been generated on one and the same sequencing platform. HLA typing included class I and class II loci at four-digit resolution. Typing coverage differed by locus: A, B, C, DRB1 and DQB1 were typed in about 629-640 donors, DQA1 in approximately 520, DPA1 in over 600, and DPB1 in 472. Several DR-DQ haplotypes were handled as single units for association and clustering because linkage in the cohort was strong. Across around 400 genotyped donors of the cohort, an average of approximately 240,000 unique TCR beta nucleotide sequences per donor were sequenced, and roughly 18% of those sequences were non-productive.

V is cut by 3 bases and J by 0 bases, and the space between the germline ends is 12 bases. The CDR3 runs 16 amino acids, cysteine and phenylalanine included. Only CDR3 DNA remains: 48 bases, in frame from the first base. CDR1 is given as SNHLY and CDR2 as FYNNEI, both from the germline V gene. Summary of the overall study and its limitations: A later analysis associated about 17,000 TCR beta sequences with specific HLA alleles at a false discovery rate of 0.05. Most CMV-associated TCR beta chains appeared to be HLA-restricted in a later analysis, and the HLA associations seemed to be driven largely by CMV exposure. The 87-base-pair reads could not distinguish some IMGT-functional V segments, including TRBV6-2 and TRBV6-3, so those segments were excluded. Only TCR beta chains were sequenced in this cohort, and the absence of alpha or paired-chain data limited detectable features. The study listed 164 TCR beta chains as associated with cytomegalovirus. Linkage disequilibrium might explain the correlated functional status among segregating V segments, but an unknown experimental factor could not be ruled out. According to the authors, the approach could potentially be generalized to other disease states and immunological phenotypes. A later analysis reported that several top co-occurrence clusters appeared linked to parvovirus B19, influenza, CMV and Epstein-Barr virus. Cytomegalovirus status was reported to be diagnosed by the classifier with high specificity and sensitivity in both the original and validation cohorts. In vitro tests confirmed that a few of the cytomegalovirus-associated TCR beta chains recognize cytomegalovirus antigens. The only immune exposure information available for the cohort was CMV serostatus. Roughly uniform sequencing depth across donors was assumed in presence/absence analyses, although this assumption may not hold. Broadly in line with IMGT annotations, most TCR beta V segments showed up in productive rearrangements about 87% or about 30% of the time in an earlier analysis of some 590 of the donors. A later genetic analysis associated a missense DCLRE1C variant with V-gene and J-gene trimming of TCR beta chains, and an independent cohort replicated the association. A cluster of highly shared sequence variants was judged likely to be a technical artifact of the sequencing pipeline. Because counts were too low, about 17 rarely observed V segments, including chromosome 9 orphons, were excluded from the earlier analysis of some 540 of the donors. A later analysis found that HLA-associated TCR beta chains were more clonally expanded and had lower generation probabilities than equally common non-associated chains. Assigning TCR associations to individual alleles was difficult when HLA alleles, especially DR and DQ, strongly co-occurred. Because HLA typing was unavailable for some donors at each locus, only the typed subset was used in association tests. Most TCR sequences were seen in very few donors, while some public TCRs were found in many individuals. In a later analysis, TCR association rates were found to vary across HLA loci, with the most associated TCRs seen for DRB1 alleles and the fewest for HLA-C alleles. A further reported finding was that TCR beta sequences accurately predicted the HLA-A and HLA-B alleles for most subjects in the first cohort. According to a later genetic analysis, donors in an Asian-associated ancestry cluster had fewer N-insertions in productive TCRs than the approximately 670-donor mean.

Recombination connected TRBV2 to TRBJ2-1; the D segment cannot be called with confidence. The receptor's source is a male donor in good health and CMV-seronegative. Sequencing used PBMCs. The DNA sequence follows: TGTGCCAGCAGTGACCCCCACTTGAGCTCCTACAATGAGCAGTTCTTC. The resulting protein is CASSDPHLSSYNEQFF.